These T cell receptor beta chains were read from a single sample in a study of shared clonotypes between healthy human individuals. The data were produced by immunoSEQ multiplex PCR, yet TCRdb's version contains in-frame clones alone and is incomplete. The sample lists 110,000 or so clones; around 68% were seen once. The sequenced sample was memory CD8+ T cells sorted from blood. These receptors were obtained from a woman in her 30s in good health. Each CDR3 is given without its conserved first and last residue. A D gene is named only where the DNA matches it firmly. The listing skips clone size in some rows; elsewhere it reads once, few, many or a size class.

>once|TRBD2|TRBV10-3
AISDSQRSVAGAATDTQY
>-|TRBD2|TRBV9
ASSAPEELAGGAGEQF
>many|-|TRBV29-1
SVEDGGRASNEQY
>-|TRBD2|TRBV27
ASSFRRETDTQY
>-|-|TRBV28
ASSLLPWVGAVAYEQY
>-|-|TRBV19
ASSIDGSGNEQF
>-|-|TRBV13
ASSSAGAYTEAF
>-|-|TRBV5-5
ASSLSLASSTDTQY
>-|-|TRBV7-9
ASSPDEGIRYYEQY
>-|TRBD2|TRBV27
ASRLLAGGSDTQY
>-|TRBD2|TRBV4-1
ASSQDRRRLAGAHTGELF
>once|-|TRBV10-2
ASSPRGSRNTEAF
>few|TRBD2|TRBV6-5
ASSYSREANTGELF
>-|-|TRBV20-1
SAREGRAQH
>few|-|TRBV28
ANSGSNNEQF
>-|TRBD1|TRBV11-2
ASSWDRATEAF